In its sample, the clone carrying this T cell receptor (beta chain) was seen a few times. Its antigen is undetermined. The data are from a study of T cells after yellow fever vaccination. Researchers made TCR cDNA using 5'RACE template switching, and this step added a universal primer site and UMIs. TCRdb re-called the 5' RACE reads through MiXCR, storing one row per CDR3 protein. Of approximately 160,000 distinct CDR3 sequences listed, roughly 6.4% are singletons. Study findings and constraints: Post-booster repertoires contained most primary-vaccination clones again (approximately 97% CD4, about 88% CD8). By day 5 rather than day 15, the secondary response had peaked, though it was weaker.

The V segment lost 8 bases and the J segment 10 bases; nucleotides outside the gene matches: 6. CDR3 size: 14 residues. Germline-derived CDR1 and CDR2 are LGHNA and YNFKEQ. This material consisted of CD4+ T cells sorted from PBMCs, taken on the day of the first yellow fever vaccination. The sequence came from a man in his late teens or twenties who received the YFV17D yellow fever vaccine. The V call is TRBV4-2, the J call TRBJ2-1; 15 bases agree with TRBD2. Here the CDR3 DNA reads TGTGCCAGCGCCAAAGGGACTAGCGGGGGGGAGCAGTTCTTC. Residues: CASAKGTSGGEQFF.